One sample yielded the 3 T cell receptor beta chains listed below, sequenced in a study of tumor-infiltrating lymphocytes in glioblastoma multiforme. TCR beta libraries were built from RNA through three nested multiplex PCR rounds using modified ARM-PCR. One entry per CDR3 protein, called by TCRdb with MiXCR from the multiplex PCR reads. The sample records some 15,000 distinct CDR3 sequences, over 55% being singletons. Source material: brain tumor tissue. These receptors came from a male donor with glioblastoma.

About this clonotype itself: Compared with germline, one end of the junction differs, possibly owing to a read error. V is TRBV11-3 and J is TRBJ2-1; D is unresolved. The CDR3 runs 12 residues. Germline V lookup: CDR1 SGHNT, CDR2 YENEEA. The CDR3 here is CAISLVPDERFF. CDR3 DNA sequence: TGTGCCATAAGCTTAGTTCCCGATGAGCGGTTCTTC.

This clonotype is judged medium-sized. This chain joins TRBV24-1 and TRBJ1-2; TRBD1 matches 8 bases. This CDR3 comprises 15 residues. The germline V gene encodes CDR1 KGHDR and CDR2 SFDVKD. With V trimmed by 4 bases and J by 3 bases, 6 bases remained unmatched. CDR3 sequence reads: CATSDAGGADYGYTF. The CDR3 bases are TGTGCCACCAGTGACGCAGGGGGCGCGGACTATGGCTACACCTTC.

This clonotype counts as medium-sized. The rearrangement uses TRBV12-3 or TRBV12-4 and TRBJ1-1; no clear D gene. The CDR3 length is 13 residues. V gave up 3 bases and J gave up 6 bases, with 11 bases separating them. For the CDR3, the DNA is TGTGCCAGCAGTTTCGGTAGTGGCTCTGAAGCTTTCTTT. Translating gives CASSFGSGSEAFF.